Presented here are 17 T cell receptor beta chains from one specimen sequenced in a study of T-cell reconstitution after alpha-beta-depleted transplantation in children. For TCRbeta, the library was prepared with unique molecular identifiers. TCRdb fed the PCR reads into MiXCR, producing one record per CDR3 protein. The sample consists of under 6,500 distinct CDR3 sequences, 15% to 19% of them appearing once. Material: PBMCs, mostly from graft donor cells, obtained 180 days after TCRalphabeta/CD19-depleted stem cell transplant. These receptors all stem from a patient between 2 and 10 years old who had a stem cell transplant for inherited bone marrow failure, so the T cells may come from the graft donor.

In this sample, this clonotype turned up many times. The J gene is TRBJ2-7, the V gene TRBV6-6, with 9 bases fitting TRBD2. V shed 4 bases and J 4 bases; nucleotides not matched to a gene: 5. Germline values: CDR1 MNHNY, CDR2 SVGAGI (reference sequence). The CDR3 loop spans 14 amino acids. In DNA form, the CDR3 reads TGTGCCAGCAGTTGTAGGCGGGAGGGGTACGAGCAGTACTTC. Amino acids: CASSCRREGYEQYF.

In this sample, this clonotype turned up many times. The genes are TRBV12-3 or TRBV12-4 and TRBJ2-2; 7 nucleotides agree with TRBD2. This CDR3 has 15 amino acids. Trimming took 5 bases from V and 6 from J; bases not matched to a gene: 9. Here the CDR3 reads CASSPKTSQAGELFF. The CDR3, as DNA: TGTGCCAGCAGTCCGAAGACTAGCCAGGCCGGGGAGCTGTTTTTT.

CDR3 sequence (DNA): TGTGCCACCAGCAGAGCCTCAGGCGAGCAGTACTTC. This codes for CATSRASGEQYF. The chain couples TRBV15 to TRBJ2-7, with D unclear. The CDR3 contains 12 residues. Germline V gives CDR1 LNHNV, CDR2 YYDKDF (reference sequence). V lost 1 base and J lost 6, with 7 bases in between.

This clonotype was observed a few times. The chain recombines TRBV5-1 with TRBJ2-2; D is ambiguous. Trimming stripped 5 bases from V and 4 bases from J, with 12 bases between. Germline CDR1 and CDR2: SGHRS and YFSETQ. The CDR3 runs to 14 residues. CDR3 loop: CASRLEPSTGELFF. DNA for the CDR3: TGCGCCAGCAGACTTGAGCCGAGCACCGGGGAGCTGTTTTTT.

In this sample, this clonotype turned up many times. This chain joins TRBV4-1 and TRBJ2-7; 13 bases map to TRBD2. V shed 4 bases, J shed 3 bases, and the junction held 6 bases outside the gene matches. Germline V gene lookup returns CDR1 MGHRA and CDR2 YSYEKL. The CDR3 covers 16 residues. In DNA form, the CDR3 reads TGCGCCAGCAGCCGAGGACTAGCGGGAGCAGTCTACGAGCAGTACTTC. Protein sequence: CASSRGLAGAVYEQYF.

This clonotype has a count of ten or more. CDR3: CASSRLPGARTDTQYF. The CDR3 DNA reads as TGTGCCAGCAGCCGATTGCCGGGGGCTCGCACAGATACGCAGTATTTT. V gene TRBV13 combines with J gene TRBJ2-3; either TRBD1 or TRBD2 may fit D (6 bases each). Germline CDR1 PRHDT, CDR2 FYEKMQ (reference sequence). This CDR3 is 16 amino acids long. Trimming cost V 5 bases and J 1 base, with 16 bases left between them.

This clonotype was counted at least ten times. The chain links TRBV4-3 to TRBJ2-1, with 8 bases that match TRBD2. The V gene end was trimmed by 0 bases and the J gene end by 0 bases; junction bases not matched to a gene: 4. Germline V gives CDR1 LGHNA, CDR2 YSLEER. This CDR3 has 17 residues. This CDR3 is CASSQDELAASYNEQFF. CDR3 in DNA: TGCGCCAGCAGCCAAGATGAACTAGCGGCCTCCTACAATGAGCAGTTCTTC.

Many counts were recorded for this clonotype. The CDR3, as DNA: TGTGCCAGCATCGGGGGGACGGGGGGCCACGAGCAGTACTTC. Protein: CASIGGTGGHEQYF. The chain is built from TRBV11-2 and TRBJ2-7; D may be TRBD2 (7 bases). The CDR3 contains 14 residues. Trimming removed 7 bases at V and 5 bases at J, with 18 bases between. Germline assignment: CDR1 SGHAT and CDR2 FQNNGV.

This clonotype has ten or more counts. This chain connects TRBV7-9 to TRBJ1-5, with D hard to call. From germline, CDR1 is SEHNR and CDR2 FQNEAQ (reference sequence). Trimming cost V 5 bases and J 0 bases, with 8 bases left between them. CDR3 size: 14 residues. CDR3 DNA: TGTGCCAGCAGCCCCGGGAATAGCAATCAGCCCCAGCATTTT. Its protein is CASSPGNSNQPQHF.

At least ten counts were recorded for this clonotype. V is TRBV28 and J is TRBJ2-3; 11 bases are shared with TRBD1. This CDR3 contains 16 residues. V was pared by 5 bases and J by 8 bases, with 12 bases of the junction left unmatched. From germline, CDR1 is MDHEN and CDR2 SYDVKM. CDR3 sequence: CASSPPWTGGAGTQYF. The CDR3 coding sequence is TGTGCCAGCAGTCCACCTTGGACAGGGGGCGCGGGTACGCAGTATTTT.

This chain uses TRBV4-3 with TRBJ1-1; D may be TRBD1 (5 bases). Germline lookup yields CDR1 LGHNA and CDR2 YSLEER. Trimming left V 8 bases short and J 3 bases short, with 19 bases between. This CDR3 is 15 amino acids long. Written as DNA, the CDR3 is TGCGCCAGCTGCCGAGGGTGGGGCCCGGACACTGAAGCTTTCTTT. It translates to CASCRGWGPDTEAFF.

This clonotype was seen repeatedly, ten times or more. The chain couples TRBV7-2 to TRBJ1-5; D possibly corresponds to TRBD1 (6 bases). Germline V gene lookup returns CDR1 SGHTA and CDR2 FQGNSA. The V gene lost 1 base and the J gene lost 3 bases, with 10 bases spanning the gap. CDR3 size: 15 residues. CDR3 sequence (DNA): TGTGCCAGCAGCTTAGGAGACAGGTACAATCAGCCCCAGCATTTT. Its translation: CASSLGDRYNQPQHF.

This clonotype was picked up many times. V is TRBV6-2 or TRBV6-3 and J is TRBJ1-5, with unresolved D. Germline V CDR1 and CDR2: MNHEY, SVGEGT. The CDR3 has 14 residues. Trimming cost V 7 bases and J 1 base, with 11 bases left between them. DNA of the CDR3: TGTGCCAGCAATCGGGTTTACAGCAATCAGCCCCAGCATTTT. This codes for CASNRVYSNQPQHF.

This clonotype was counted ten times or more. The rearrangement links TRBV5-1 to TRBJ2-5; the match to TRBD2 covers 7 bases. This CDR3 spans 14 amino acids. The germline gives CDR1 SGHRS, CDR2 YFSETQ. J was trimmed by 0 bases and V by 2 bases; bases with no gene match: 1. The CDR3 sequence: CASSLLAYQETQYF. As DNA, the CDR3 is TGCGCCAGCAGCTTACTAGCGTACCAAGAGACCCAGTACTTC. The whole variable domain, remainder taken from reference TRBV5-1 and TRBJ2-5, is KAGVTQTPRYLIKTRGQQVTLSCSPISGHRSVSWYQQTPGQGLQFLFEYFSETQRNKGNFPGRFSGRQFSNSRSEMNVSTLELGDSALYLCASSLLAYQETQYFGPGTRLLVL.

This clonotype appeared many times. The J gene is TRBJ2-5, the V gene TRBV7-9, with D possibly TRBD2 on 6 matching bases. CDR3 length: 14 amino acids. V lost 2 bases and J lost 5, with 12 bases in between. Germline V gene lookup returns CDR1 SEHNR and CDR2 FQNEAQ (reference sequence). DNA of the CDR3: TGTGCCAGCAGCTTACGGGAGCTCACGGAGACCCAGTACTTC. It codes for CASSLRELTETQYF. Filled out from reference TRBV7-9 and TRBJ2-5, the complete variable domain reads DTGVSQNPRHKITKRGQNVTFRCDPISEHNRLYWYRQTLGQGPEFLTYFQNEAQLEKSRLLSDRFSAERPKGSFSTLEIQRTEQGDSAMYLCASSLRELTETQYFGPGTRLLVL.

At least ten counts were recorded for this clonotype. The J gene is TRBJ2-3, the V gene TRBV10-3; 11 bases align to TRBD2. The CDR3 length is 18 residues. Germline V CDR1 and CDR2: ENHRY, SYGVKD. V was clipped by 1 base and J by 5 bases; unmatched bases: 11. CDR3 protein: CAISEWSPTGLAGDTQYF. CDR3 coding DNA: TGTGCCATCAGTGAGTGGAGCCCAACAGGACTAGCGGGAGATACGCAGTATTTT.

This clonotype was detected many times. This chain links TRBV7-2 with TRBJ2-7; TRBD2 agrees at 14 bases. Germline loops: CDR1 SGHTA, CDR2 FQGNSA. V was clipped by 6 bases and J by 4 bases; unmatched bases: 5. This CDR3 spans 15 amino acids. The CDR3 DNA reads as TGTGCCAGCAGTCCGGGACTAGCGGGAGCTTACGAGCAGTACTTC. It is translated as CASSPGLAGAYEQYF.